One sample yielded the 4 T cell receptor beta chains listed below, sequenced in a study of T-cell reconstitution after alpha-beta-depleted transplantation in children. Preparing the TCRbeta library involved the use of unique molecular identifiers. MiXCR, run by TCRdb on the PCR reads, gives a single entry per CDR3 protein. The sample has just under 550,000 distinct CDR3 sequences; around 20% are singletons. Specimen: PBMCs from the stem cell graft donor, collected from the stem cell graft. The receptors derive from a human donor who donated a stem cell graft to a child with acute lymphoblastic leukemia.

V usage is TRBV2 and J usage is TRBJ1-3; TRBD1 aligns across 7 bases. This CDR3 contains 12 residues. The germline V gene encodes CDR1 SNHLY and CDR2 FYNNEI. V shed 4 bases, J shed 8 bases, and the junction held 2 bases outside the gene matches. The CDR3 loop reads CASSVTGDTIYF. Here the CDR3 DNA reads TGTGCCAGCAGTGTCACAGGGGACACCATATATTTT.

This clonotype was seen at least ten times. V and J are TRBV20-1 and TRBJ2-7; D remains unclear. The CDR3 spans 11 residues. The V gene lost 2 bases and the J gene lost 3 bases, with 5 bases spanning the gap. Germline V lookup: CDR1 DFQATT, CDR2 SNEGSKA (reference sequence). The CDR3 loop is CSARMDYEQYF. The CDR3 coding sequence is TGCAGTGCTAGAATGGACTACGAGCAGTACTTC.

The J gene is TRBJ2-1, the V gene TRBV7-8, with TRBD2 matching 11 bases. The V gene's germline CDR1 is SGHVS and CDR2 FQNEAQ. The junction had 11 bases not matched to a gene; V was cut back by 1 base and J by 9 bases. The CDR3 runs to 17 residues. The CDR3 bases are TGTGCCAGCAGCTTAGGAGTAGCGGGAGGGCGGTTCGGTGAGCAGTTCTTC. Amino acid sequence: CASSLGVAGGRFGEQFF.

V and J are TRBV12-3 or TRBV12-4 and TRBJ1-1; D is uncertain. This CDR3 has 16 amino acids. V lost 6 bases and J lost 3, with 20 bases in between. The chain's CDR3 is CASSLNPGRRHTEAFF. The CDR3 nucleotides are TGTGCCAGCAGCCTAAACCCGGGCAGGAGGCACACTGAAGCTTTCTTT.